Below, 2 T cell receptor beta chains from the same sample are listed, as sequenced in a study of T cells in Graves' hyperthyroidism and ophthalmopathy. RNA transcripts served as the template for amplifying TCR beta CDR3 regions. The study used the HTBI primer set for a first-round RT-PCR of the TCR CDR3. TCRdb reprocessed the multiplex PCR reads with MiXCR, giving one entry per CDR3 protein. Among some 600,000 distinct CDR3 sequences listed, under 60% were seen once. The sample consisted of peripheral blood or thyroid tissue (not recorded which). Receptor source: a woman younger than 35 with Graves' hyperthyroidism.

J is TRBJ1-1 and V is TRBV29-1; 7 bases align to TRBD1. V dropped 3 bases and J dropped 7; count of bases not matched to a gene: 11. CDR3 length: 14 amino acids. Germline V gene sequence: CDR1 SQVTM, CDR2 ANQGSEA. CDR3 sequence reads: CSVEGGQEGCEAFF. The CDR3 DNA follows: TGCAGCGTTGAGGGAGGACAGGAGGGGTGTGAAGCTTTCTTT. The full variable domain, its missing parts supplied by reference TRBV29-1 and TRBJ1-1, is SAVISQKPSRDICQRGTSLTIQCQVDSQVTMMFWYRQQPGQSLTLIATANQGSEATYESGFVIDKFPISRPNLTFSTLTVSNMSPEDSSIYLCSVEGGQEGCEAFFGQGTRLTVV.

This chain joins TRBV20-1 and TRBJ2-7; 10 bases are shared with TRBD2. The CDR3 has 13 residues. With V trimmed by 4 bases and J by 3 bases, 3 bases remained unmatched. The germline V gene has CDR1 DFQATT and CDR2 SNEGSKA (reference sequence). The CDR3 DNA reads TGCAGTGCTACGTCTAGCGGGAGCTACGAGCAGTACTTC. Translation: CSATSSGSYEQYF.